This T cell receptor beta chain was recovered during a study of long-term antiretroviral therapy in people with HIV. The V end lost 0 bases, the J end lost 4 bases, and 19 bases lay between the germline ends. The CDR3 length is 17 residues. Germline V CDR1 and CDR2: MNHEY, SMNVEV (reference sequence). The run of the v3.0 immunoSEQ assay was at survey level. TCRdb's table, derived via immunoSEQ multiplex PCR, lists solely in-frame clones and lacks some. Of about 39,000 clones listed, about nine tenths are singletons. The receptor was derived from a woman in her forties or fifties with HIV. This specimen consisted of unsorted PBMCs, obtained 1.2 years after starting antiretroviral therapy. The V gene is TRBV27, the J gene TRBJ2-7, with D maybe TRBD1 (5 bases). The CDR3 DNA is TGTGCCAGCAGTTTATCGCGACAGCCCGGTTTTGGTTACGAGCAGTACTTC. It is translated as CASSLSRQPGFGYEQYF.